The next 8 T cell receptor beta chains were all read from a single sample in a study of shared clonotypes between healthy human individuals. Clones were read by immunoSEQ multiplex PCR, and TCRdb kept only the in-frame ones, dropping some. The sample consists of about 580,000 clones, roughly 98% of them appearing once. It was CD45RO-negative cells, positively selected for CCR7, that made up naive CD8 cells, with terminally differentiated effector memory CD45RA+ cells excluded. Input material: naive CD8+ T cells sorted from blood. Source of these receptors: a man in his thirties or forties in good health.

This chain joins TRBV7-2 and TRBJ2-7, with TRBD2 matching 11 bases. Germline assignment: CDR1 SGHTA and CDR2 FQGNSA. The CDR3 has 15 amino acids. V was clipped by 5 bases and J by 0 bases; unmatched bases: 3. CDR3 sequence (DNA): TGTGCCAGCAGCGCTAGCGGGAGGAGCTCCTACGAGCAGTACTTC. Translating gives CASSASGRSSYEQYF.

This chain joins TRBV30 and TRBJ1-1; 12 bases map to TRBD1. This CDR3 is 17 amino acids long. The ends lost 0 bases at V and 10 bases at J; junction bases unmatched: 15. CDR1 GTSNPN and CDR2 SVGIG come from the germline V gene (reference sequence). CDR3 DNA: TGTGCCTGGAGTGTACAACTGACGGGACAGGGGGCGCGTCCAGCTTTCTTT. Translating it yields CAWSVQLTGQGARPAFF.

The V and J genes are TRBV6-6 and TRBJ2-7; 7 bases map to TRBD2. CDR1 is MNHNY and CDR2 is SVGAGI in the germline V gene (reference sequence). The CDR3 runs 14 residues. With 6 bases clipped from V and 2 bases from J, the junction kept 7 bases outside the gene matches. The CDR3 here is CASSRLADPYEQYF. CDR3 DNA: TGTGCCAGCAGCCGGCTAGCGGACCCCTACGAGCAGTACTTC.

The rearrangement joins TRBV5-1 to TRBJ2-7; either TRBD1 or TRBD2 may fit D (6 bases each). Trimming left V 2 bases short and J 5 bases short, with 11 bases between. Germline CDR1 reads SGHRS; CDR2 reads YFSETQ. The CDR3 contains 13 residues. DNA of the CDR3: TGCGCCAGCAGCTTTTGGGGGGCGGACGAGCAGTACTTC. Amino acids: CASSFWGADEQYF.

The rearrangement links TRBV9 to TRBJ2-1; 9 nucleotides line up with TRBD2. The germline V gene encodes CDR1 SGDLS and CDR2 YYNGEE. This CDR3 region has 15 residues. V gave up 3 bases and J gave up 0 bases; unmatched junction bases: 1. The CDR3: CASSGREGSYNEQFF. CDR3 nucleotides: TGTGCCAGCAGCGGGCGGGAGGGCTCCTACAATGAGCAGTTCTTC.

This clone was seen once. CDR3 sequence: CASSLGGGLEEPQHF. DNA for the CDR3: TGTGCCAGCAGCTTAGGGGGAGGACTAGAGGAGCCCCAGCATTTT. The chain recombines TRBV9 with TRBJ1-5, with a tentative D call TRBD1 (6 bases). V lost 4 bases to trimming and J lost 8 bases, with 19 bases between them. In germline, CDR1 is SGDLS, CDR2 YYNGEE. This CDR3 spans 15 amino acids.

Concerning this clone itself: Germline is not matched at one junction end, which may reflect a read error. The rearrangement uses TRBV7-7 and TRBJ2-1; unclear D gene. The germline CDR1 and CDR2 sequences are SSHAT and FNYEAQ (reference sequence). The CDR3 runs 14 residues. The CDR3 nucleotides are TGTGCTAGCAGCTTAAATACTGCTTACAATGAGCAGTTCTTC. Translating gives CASSLNTAYNEQFF. Filled out from reference TRBV7-7 and TRBJ2-1, the complete variable domain reads GAGVSQSPRYKVTKRGQDVTLRCDPISSHATLYWYQQALGQGPEFLTYFNYEAQPDKSGLPSDRFSAERPEGSISTLTIQRTEQRDSAMYRCASSLNTAYNEQFFGPGTRLTVL.

Here the CDR3 DNA reads TGTGCCAGCAGTGGGTCCCCCGTCTACGAGCAGTACTTC. Its translation: CASSGSPVYEQYF. The chain joins TRBV2 to TRBJ2-7; D is ambiguous. The CDR3 is 13 residues long. Trimming cost V 4 bases and J 3 bases, with 10 bases left between them. Per germline, CDR1 SNHLY and CDR2 FYNNEI.